The rows below give T cell receptor beta chains drawn from one sample of a study of shared clonotypes between healthy human individuals. Repertoires were generated with immunoSEQ multiplex PCR, while TCRdb's copy carries only in-frame clones and drops some. The sample lists 2 million to 2.5 million clones; roughly 92% were seen once. Sequencing was carried out using naive CD4+ T cells from PBMCs. These receptor sequences come from a man in his late teens or twenties in good health. Some clones in this sample may be carry-over from other donors' samples. The conserved cysteine and the conserved F or W are not part of the CDR3 here. The order of the fields is V gene, J gene, CDR3 protein.

V gene: TRBV18
J gene: TRBJ2-7
CDR3 protein: ASSPGQVVAYEQY

V gene: TRBV29-1
J gene: TRBJ2-7
CDR3 protein: SALLAGDPYEQY

V gene: TRBV9
J gene: TRBJ2-6
CDR3 protein: ASSVGRSVLT

V gene: TRBV30
J gene: TRBJ1-1
CDR3 protein: ACPRSGDTEAF

V gene: TRBV12-5
J gene: TRBJ1-1
CDR3 protein: ASGLASGWNTEAF

V gene: TRBV6-5
J gene: TRBJ2-7
CDR3 protein: ASSYGPEEY

V gene: TRBV5-1
J gene: TRBJ2-1
CDR3 protein: ASKMGPSGNNEQF

V gene: TRBV11-1
J gene: TRBJ1-3
CDR3 protein: ASSSRNRQRLRNTIY

V gene: TRBV30
J gene: TRBJ2-7
CDR3 protein: AWSSGSNYEQY

V gene: TRBV14
J gene: TRBJ2-1
CDR3 protein: ASSTLAVRSYNEQF

V gene: TRBV29-1
J gene: TRBJ2-5
CDR3 protein: SATGQGFQETQY

V gene: TRBV19
J gene: TRBJ2-1
CDR3 protein: ASSPHRTGGNEQF

V gene: TRBV18
J gene: TRBJ2-3
CDR3 protein: ASSKLVTDTQY

V gene: TRBV6-1
J gene: TRBJ2-7
CDR3 protein: ASSEGSSAYYEQY

V gene: TRBV18
J gene: TRBJ2-3
CDR3 protein: ASSPRVAGISTDTQY

V gene: TRBV6-1
J gene: TRBJ2-2
CDR3 protein: ASSPFGGLAGELF

V gene: TRBV7-3
J gene: TRBJ2-2
CDR3 protein: ASSTRQGWGTGELF

V gene: TRBV4-1
J gene: TRBJ2-2
CDR3 protein: ASSPNTGELF

V gene: TRBV28
J gene: TRBJ2-1
CDR3 protein: ASSLIITSYNEQF

V gene: TRBV7-8
J gene: TRBJ1-1
CDR3 protein: ASSPGGGVTEAF

V gene: TRBV21-1
J gene: TRBJ2-2
CDR3 protein: ASSTLTGELF

V gene: TRBV6-6
J gene: TRBJ1-5
CDR3 protein: ASKLDGPSNQPQH

V gene: TRBV11-3
J gene: TRBJ2-1
CDR3 protein: ASSLGSQDSLEQF

V gene: TRBV10-3
J gene: TRBJ2-3
CDR3 protein: AISESSRGGTDTQY

V gene: TRBV11-3
J gene: TRBJ2-3
CDR3 protein: ASSLVLGDGGDTQY

V gene: TRBV23-1
J gene: TRBJ2-1
CDR3 protein: ASSHCVPRQNYNEQF

V gene: TRBV2
J gene: TRBJ1-5
CDR3 protein: ASTDLWGSEGPQH

V gene: TRBV5-1
J gene: TRBJ2-1
CDR3 protein: ASSWRESSYNEQF

V gene: TRBV2
J gene: TRBJ2-7
CDR3 protein: ASRADSYEQY

V gene: TRBV6-5
J gene: TRBJ1-2
CDR3 protein: ASSRTGGYGYT

V gene: TRBV30
J gene: TRBJ2-5
CDR3 protein: AWSTGLRETQY

V gene: TRBV7-9
J gene: TRBJ1-1
CDR3 protein: ASSPPRAGQGVGAF

V gene: TRBV5-1
J gene: TRBJ1-1
CDR3 protein: ASSLASSGGTEAF

V gene: TRBV27
J gene: TRBJ1-2
CDR3 protein: ASSFRFLGASGYT

V gene: TRBV27
J gene: TRBJ1-2
CDR3 protein: ASSLSKGANYGYT

V gene: TRBV29-1
J gene: TRBJ1-2
CDR3 protein: SVGSFLSNYGYT

V gene: TRBV6-4
J gene: TRBJ2-2
CDR3 protein: ASSDFRTSGIGTGELF

V gene: TRBV9
J gene: TRBJ1-3
CDR3 protein: ASSSGVPNTIY

V gene: TRBV28
J gene: TRBJ2-5
CDR3 protein: ATSAAGVQETQY

V gene: TRBV6-6
J gene: TRBJ2-7
CDR3 protein: ASRIAGGKAYEQY

V gene: TRBV7-2
J gene: TRBJ2-1
CDR3 protein: ASSLESVALYNEQF

V gene: TRBV5-1
J gene: TRBJ2-3
CDR3 protein: ASSTDGQDTQY

V gene: TRBV11-3
J gene: TRBJ2-5
CDR3 protein: ASSHGLAPQTQY

V gene: TRBV29-1
J gene: TRBJ2-3
CDR3 protein: SVVGAARGDTQY

V gene: TRBV7-8
J gene: TRBJ1-1
CDR3 protein: ASSRGTEAF

V gene: TRBV7-9
J gene: TRBJ1-5
CDR3 protein: ASSPPDVSNQPQH

V gene: TRBV18
J gene: TRBJ2-5
CDR3 protein: ASSPRQGPQETQY

V gene: TRBV7-2
J gene: TRBJ2-5
CDR3 protein: ASSLGGDQETQY

V gene: TRBV7-9
J gene: TRBJ1-2
CDR3 protein: ASSRISGQGPDGYT

V gene: TRBV15
J gene: TRBJ2-3
CDR3 protein: ATSRGDGSTDTQY

V gene: TRBV7-2
J gene: TRBJ2-7
CDR3 protein: ASTPSVAGVEQY

V gene: TRBV4-1
J gene: TRBJ1-2
CDR3 protein: ASSLQHTRDSNYGYT

V gene: TRBV28
J gene: TRBJ1-1
CDR3 protein: ASLTLGSTEAF

V gene: TRBV7-2
J gene: TRBJ2-7
CDR3 protein: APPVAGDIYEQY

V gene: TRBV11-2
J gene: TRBJ1-1
CDR3 protein: ASSLVAGITEAF

V gene: TRBV10-3
J gene: TRBJ2-2
CDR3 protein: AISETGGTGELF

V gene: TRBV9
J gene: TRBJ2-1
CDR3 protein: ASSVSRDSQGTF

V gene: TRBV28
J gene: TRBJ1-5
CDR3 protein: ASSLRQGALNQPQH

V gene: TRBV19
J gene: TRBJ2-7
CDR3 protein: ASSNIAGGYEQY

V gene: TRBV19
J gene: TRBJ1-2
CDR3 protein: ASTVGDSTYGYT